These 2 T cell receptor beta chains originate from one sample sequenced in a study of T cell clusters in autoimmune cytopenias. One tube held mixed TRB-A and TRB-B primer pools for touch-down PCR. Using the multiplex PCR reads, TCRdb records one entry per CDR3 protein without DNA. In all, the sample yields some 8,000 distinct CDR3 sequences. Each sample's input was about 250 ng genomic DNA, roughly 40,000 genome equivalents. Sequenced sample: peripheral blood. Receptor source: a human donor with an autoimmune cytopenia or autoimmune hepatitis (not recorded which).

CDR3: CASSLQGTEAFF. The chain is built from TRBV5-5 and TRBJ1-1; TCRdb names TRBD1, which stays unverified in the absence of DNA. The CDR3 extends over 12 amino acids. Per germline, CDR1 SGHKS and CDR2 YYEKEE (reference sequence). The entire variable domain, with the rest obtained from reference TRBV5-5 and TRBJ1-1, is as follows: DAGVTQSPTHLIKTRGQQVTLRCSPISGHKSVSWYQQVLGQGPQFIFQYYEKEERGRGNFPDRFSARQFPNYSSELNVNALLLGDSALYLCASSLQGTEAFFGQGTRLTVV.

In terms of frequency, this clonotype is medium-sized (0.01 to 0.1%). This chain connects TRBV19 to TRBJ1-2. Germline loops: CDR1 LNHDA, CDR2 SQIVND (reference sequence). The CDR3 contains 15 residues. This CDR3 is CASLRDLTSSYGYTF. The full variable domain, in which reference TRBV19 and TRBJ1-2 provide the parts outside the CDR3, is DGGITQSPKYLFRKEGQNVTLSCEQNLNHDAMYWYRQDPGQGLRLIYYSQIVNDFQKGDIAEGYSVSREKKESFPLTVTSAQKNPTAFYLCASLRDLTSSYGYTFGSGTRLTVV.